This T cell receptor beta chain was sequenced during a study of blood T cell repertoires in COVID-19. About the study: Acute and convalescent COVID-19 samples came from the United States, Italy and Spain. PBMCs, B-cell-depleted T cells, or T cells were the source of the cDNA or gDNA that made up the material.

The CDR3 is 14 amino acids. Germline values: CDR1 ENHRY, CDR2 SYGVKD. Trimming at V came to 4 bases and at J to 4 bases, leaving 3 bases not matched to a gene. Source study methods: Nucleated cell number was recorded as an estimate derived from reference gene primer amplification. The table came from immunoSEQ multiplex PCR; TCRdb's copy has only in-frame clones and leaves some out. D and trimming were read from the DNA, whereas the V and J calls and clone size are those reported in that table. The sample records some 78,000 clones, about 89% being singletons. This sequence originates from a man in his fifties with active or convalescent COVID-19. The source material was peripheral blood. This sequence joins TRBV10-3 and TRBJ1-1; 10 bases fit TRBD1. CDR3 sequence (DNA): TGTGCCATCAGTGGGACAGGGGGGAGCACTGAAGCTTTCTTT. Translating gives CAISGTGGSTEAFF.